This entry lists 3 T cell receptor beta chains sequenced from one sample in a study of blood T cell repertoires in COVID-19. The assay was immunoSEQ multiplex PCR, and TCRdb's table has in-frame clones only and misses some. In the table there are roughly 90,000 clones, 70% to 85% of which are singletons. Sequences were obtained from peripheral blood. These receptors were taken from a human donor in a cohort sampled during active COVID-19.

The chain recombines TRBV10-3 with TRBJ1-1, with TRBD1 matching 8 bases. Trimming took 3 bases from V and 5 from J; bases not matched to a gene: 5. Germline V gene data show CDR1 as ENHRY and CDR2 as SYGVKD. This CDR3 has 14 residues. The CDR3 DNA is TGTGCCATCAGTGAAGCAGGGGGCGAGACTGAAGCTTTCTTT. Encoded protein: CAISEAGGETEAFF.

V usage is TRBV6-2 or TRBV6-3 and J usage is TRBJ1-1, with a tentative D call TRBD1 (5 bases). The CDR3 extends over 14 amino acids. Germline V gives CDR1 MNHEY, CDR2 SVGEGT. Between the trimmed V and J ends, which lost 2 bases and 11 bases, there was a span of 18 bases. CDR3 region: CASSYEGPQGRAFF. CDR3 DNA: TGTGCCAGCAGTTACGAGGGGCCTCAAGGGAGGGCTTTCTTT.

The chain links TRBV12-3 or TRBV12-4 to TRBJ1-2; 7 bases map to TRBD1. J was trimmed by 4 bases and V by 5 bases; bases with no gene match: 4. The CDR3 is made up of 13 amino acids. CDR3 sequence: CASSTTGSYGYTF. DNA of the CDR3: TGTGCCAGCAGTACGACAGGGAGCTATGGCTACACCTTC.